The next 24 T cell receptor beta chains were all read from a single sample in a study of cytomegalovirus exposure and HLA in healthy donors. The PCR contained 60 Vbeta and 13 Jbeta primers. Data came from immunoSEQ multiplex PCR; TCRdb stores just in-frame clones and leaves some out. The sample yields more than 80,000 clones, 65% to 80% seen once. Material for sequencing was PBMCs. The receptor source for this set is a male donor in good health and CMV-seropositive.

The gene calls are TRBV9 and TRBJ2-3, with TRBD2 matching 10 bases. The V gene end was trimmed by 4 bases and the J gene end by 3 bases; junction bases not matched to a gene: 11. Germline V gives CDR1 SGDLS, CDR2 YYNGEE. The CDR3 is made up of 17 amino acids. Here the CDR3 reads CASSPSVAGGITDTQYF. In DNA, the CDR3 is TGTGCCAGCAGCCCCTCCGTAGCGGGAGGAATTACAGATACGCAGTATTTT. Filled out from reference TRBV9 and TRBJ2-3, the complete variable domain reads DSGVTQTPKHLITATGQRVTLRCSPRSGDLSVYWYQQSLDQGLQFLIQYYNGEERAKGNILERFSAQQFPDLHSELNLSSLELGDSALYFCASSPSVAGGITDTQYFGPGTRLTVL.

The chain couples TRBV28 to TRBJ1-3; the D is unclear. The germline V gene encodes CDR1 MDHEN and CDR2 SYDVKM. This CDR3 contains 15 residues. The germline V and J ends were trimmed by 1 base and 0 bases, with 7 bases remaining between them. CDR3 in amino acids: CASSLLLTSGNTIYF. The CDR3 DNA sequence: TGTGCCAGCAGTTTATTACTTACCTCTGGAAACACCATATATTTT.

The rearrangement joins TRBV6-6 to TRBJ2-7, with 8 bases identical to TRBD1. The CDR3 totals 15 residues. J was trimmed by 2 bases and V by 0 bases; bases with no gene match: 3. Germline V gene lookup returns CDR1 MNHNY and CDR2 SVGAGI (reference sequence). The CDR3 DNA reads TGTGCCAGCAGTTACTCGCGGGACAGGACCTACGAGCAGTACTTC. It is translated as CASSYSRDRTYEQYF.

The chain carries TRBV6-5 and TRBJ2-7; the D is unclear. Per the germline V gene, CDR1 is MNHEY and CDR2 is SVGAGI. The CDR3 covers 12 residues. With 6 bases removed from V and 10 bases from J, the gap between germline ends came to 16 bases. This CDR3 reads CASRSTASHQYF. DNA of the CDR3: TGTGCCAGCAGGTCAACCGCGTCTCATCAGTACTTC.

This clone was observed once. This rearrangement joins TRBV6-6 to TRBJ2-7, with D possibly being TRBD2 (6 bases). Germline V gene sequence: CDR1 MNHNY, CDR2 SVGAGI (reference sequence). The CDR3 consists of 15 residues. V lost 5 bases and J lost 5, with 19 bases in between. Here the CDR3 reads CASSPGLGEAHEQYF. The DNA for the CDR3 is TGTGCCAGCAGTCCGGGACTGGGGGAGGCCCACGAGCAGTACTTC.

The chain links TRBV7-2 to TRBJ1-4; TRBD1 matches at 8 bases. V dropped 2 bases and J dropped 7; count of bases not matched to a gene: 9. CDR3 length equals 16 residues. Germline-derived CDR1 and CDR2 are SGHTA and FQGNSA. CDR3 sequence: CASSLTGTGTIEKLFF. The CDR3 nucleotides read TGTGCCAGCAGCTTAACAGGGACAGGAACAATTGAAAAACTGTTTTTT.

The chain carries TRBV5-6 and TRBJ1-1; maybe TRBD1 (6 bases). This CDR3 region has 14 residues. Trimming stripped 7 bases from V and 1 base from J, with 14 bases between. The germline CDR1 and CDR2 sequences are SGHDT and YYEEEE. The CDR3 protein is CASDSGHGNTEAFF. The CDR3 region has the DNA TGTGCCAGCGACTCGGGACACGGGAACACTGAAGCTTTCTTT.

The chain links TRBV18 to TRBJ2-7, with 8 bases aligning to TRBD1. J gave up 0 bases and V 8 bases, and 3 bases lay outside the gene matches. The CDR3 is 13 residues long. Germline V CDR1 and CDR2: KGHSH, LQKENI. DNA for the CDR3: TGTGCCAGCCACGGACAGGGCTCCTACGAGCAGTACTTC. Protein product: CASHGQGSYEQYF.

This clone was detected only a few times. This chain uses TRBV7-2 with TRBJ2-7; 8 bases line up with TRBD1. Germline V CDR1 and CDR2: SGHTA, FQGNSA. With V trimmed by 1 base and J by 5 bases, 10 bases remained unmatched. The CDR3 has 16 amino acids. The chain's CDR3 is CASSLGQGAGVHEQYF. The DNA for the CDR3 is TGTGCCAGCAGCTTAGGGCAGGGGGCAGGGGTCCACGAGCAGTACTTC.

The chain recombines TRBV6-1 with TRBJ2-7, with TRBD1 matching 7 bases. The CDR3 runs 17 residues. The J segment lost 2 bases and the V segment lost 4 bases, leaving 14 bases of the junction unmatched. Germline CDR1 MNHNS, CDR2 SASEGT. CDR3 protein: CASSARGQVRSTYEQYF. CDR3 nucleotide sequence: TGTGCCAGCAGTGCCCGTGGACAGGTGAGATCAACCTACGAGCAGTACTTC.

V usage is TRBV10-3 and J usage is TRBJ1-1; D not resolved. The germline gives CDR1 ENHRY, CDR2 SYGVKD. This CDR3 comprises 14 residues. The V end lost 0 bases, the J end lost 5 bases, and 10 bases lay between the germline ends. CDR3: CAISESAGKTEAFF. The DNA for the CDR3 is TGTGCCATCAGTGAGTCAGCGGGGAAGACTGAAGCTTTCTTT.

V usage is TRBV5-1 and J usage is TRBJ2-1; D ambiguous. V dropped 4 bases and J dropped 4 bases, with 12 bases sitting between them. Germline V gene sequence: CDR1 SGHRS, CDR2 YFSETQ. The CDR3 is made up of 14 amino acids. The CDR3 loop reads CASSKPPQYNEQFF. In nucleotides, the CDR3 is TGCGCCAGCAGCAAGCCACCACAGTACAATGAGCAGTTCTTC.

CDR3 coding DNA: TGCGCCAGCAGTCATACTTGGAGAAGACCCTATGGCTACACCTTC. Its translation: CASSHTWRRPYGYTF. The rearrangement uses TRBV23-1 and TRBJ1-2; D is uncertain. TRBV23-1 is marked as an open reading frame, function uncertain. The CDR3 sequence is 15 residues long. The V and J ends lost 3 bases and 4 bases respectively, with 15 bases between them.

This clone came up a few times. The gene calls are TRBV4-3 and TRBJ2-7; TRBD1 matches 7 bases. Germline V gives CDR1 LGHNA, CDR2 YSLEER. Trimming removed 0 bases from V and 2 bases from J; junction bases left unmatched: 13. The CDR3 totals 18 residues. CDR3 nucleotide sequence: TGCGCCAGCAGCCAAGATCCCACATTGGACAGGTTAGCCTACGAGCAGTACTTC. Translating gives CASSQDPTLDRLAYEQYF.

The rearrangement links TRBV16 to TRBJ1-2, with TRBD1 identical over 9 bases. This CDR3 region has 13 residues. Germline CDR1 KGHSY, CDR2 FQNENV. Germline trimming cut 2 bases from V and 5 bases from J; bases unmatched to any gene: 0. CDR3: CASSQGTGYGYTF. CDR3 coding DNA: TGTGCCAGCAGCCAAGGGACAGGGTATGGCTACACCTTC.

The V call is TRBV28, the J call TRBJ1-2, with unresolved D. This CDR3 spans 11 amino acids. Looked up from germline, CDR1 is MDHEN and CDR2 is SYDVKM. With 5 bases removed from V and 4 bases from J, the gap between germline ends came to 5 bases. The chain's CDR3 is CASSGLYGYTF. As DNA, the CDR3 is TGTGCCAGCAGTGGACTCTATGGCTACACCTTC.

This chain joins TRBV7-9 and TRBJ2-7, with a possible D match to TRBD1 (6 bases). The CDR3 length is 13 residues. Germline CDR1 reads SEHNR; CDR2 reads FQNEAQ (reference sequence). Between the trimmed V and J ends, which lost 5 bases and 4 bases, there was a span of 12 bases. CDR3 amino acids: CASSPTRGYEQYF. As DNA, the CDR3 is TGTGCCAGCAGCCCGACGAGGGGGTACGAGCAGTACTTC.

The rearrangement joins TRBV7-2 to TRBJ2-5; 10 bases align to TRBD2. The ends lost 5 bases at V and 5 bases at J; junction bases unmatched: 8. CDR1 is SGHTA, CDR2 FQGNSA, per germline. The CDR3 length is 15 residues. This CDR3 reads CASSPQAGGRETQYF. DNA for the CDR3: TGTGCCAGCAGCCCCCAAGCGGGAGGGCGGGAGACCCAGTACTTC.

The chain employs TRBV18 and TRBJ2-3; D unclear. Trimming stripped 2 bases from V and 2 bases from J, with 8 bases between. CDR3 length: 14 amino acids. Germline assignment: CDR1 KGHSH and CDR2 LQKENI. The CDR3 spells CASSPTALTDTQYF. CDR3 coding DNA: TGTGCCAGCTCACCAACAGCTCTCACAGATACGCAGTATTTT.

The V call is TRBV6-6, the J call TRBJ2-5, with D tentatively TRBD1 (6 bases). The end of the DNA fits TRBJ2-7 better, so the J call may be wrong. CDR3 length: 14 amino acids. Germline CDR1 reads MNHNY; CDR2 reads SVGAGI (reference sequence). The CDR3 loop is CASSTYRDPYEQYF. DNA for the CDR3: TGTGCCAGCAGCACCTACAGGGACCCCTACGAGCAGTACTTC.

The V call is TRBV19, the J call TRBJ1-1; D not resolved. Germline CDR1 and CDR2: LNHDA and SQIVND (reference sequence). Trimming took off 3 bases at V and 5 bases at J, with 10 bases between the two ends. CDR3 length equals 13 residues. For the CDR3, the DNA is TGTGCCAGTAGTATGACTAGGCTAACTGAAGCTTTCTTT. This encodes CASSMTRLTEAFF.

The rearrangement uses TRBV29-1 and TRBJ2-7; 8 bases align to TRBD2. The CDR3 is 14 amino acids. Unmatched junction bases numbered 9, after V lost 5 bases and J lost 3 bases. Germline lookup yields CDR1 SQVTM and CDR2 ANQGSEA. Here the CDR3 reads CSVSGGASGYEQYF. The CDR3 nucleotides read TGCAGCGTTTCGGGGGGGGCTAGCGGCTACGAGCAGTACTTC.

The chain joins TRBV27 to TRBJ2-7; 7 nucleotides align to TRBD1. The CDR3 covers 15 residues. The V gene end was trimmed by 6 bases and the J gene end by 4 bases; junction bases not matched to a gene: 12. CDR1 is MNHEY, CDR2 SMNVEV, per germline (reference sequence). The CDR3 DNA reads TGTGCCAGCAGGACTACTCCGGGACAGACTTACGAGCAGTACTTC. Amino acid sequence: CASRTTPGQTYEQYF.

This rearrangement joins TRBV28 to TRBJ2-7; 11 bases line up with TRBD1. This CDR3 spans 15 amino acids. CDR1 is MDHEN, CDR2 SYDVKM, per germline. J gave up 6 bases and V 6 bases, and 10 bases lay outside the gene matches. The CDR3 here is CASRSTGTGGVEQYF. The CDR3 region has the DNA TGTGCCAGCAGATCGACCGGGACAGGGGGGGTCGAGCAGTACTTC.